This T cell receptor (beta chain) was obtained from a study of T cell repertoires in cytomegalovirus infection. Study-wide context: Indications came from public TCR beta signatures; they pointed to CMV infection and to a matching HLA type.

TCRdb fed the reads into MiXCR, producing one record per CDR3 protein. Here the sample spans 100,000 to 120,000 distinct CDR3 sequences, under 35% being singletons. This clonotype was observed a few times. Its antigen is still unknown. V dropped 4 bases and J dropped 7; count of bases not matched to a gene: 7. The CDR3 totals 14 residues. Looked up from germline, CDR1 is SGHDN and CDR2 is FVKESK. This receptor was taken from a human donor in good health (CMV status not recorded). Some clones in this sample may be carry-over from other donors' samples. The sample was CD8+ T cells from cultured PBMCs, taken from culture after CMV antigen stimulation. V usage is TRBV14 and J usage is TRBJ2-1; 7 bases are shared with TRBD1. The CDR3 DNA reads as TGTGCCAGCAGCCCTACGACAGGGTCGAATGAGCAGTTCTTC. Translation: CASSPTTGSNEQFF.